Following are 20 T cell receptor beta chains from one sample sequenced in a study of response to subunit inactivated influenza vaccine. TCRdb recomputed calls from the RT-PCR reads with MiXCR, one row per CDR3 protein. This sample has 500,000 or so distinct CDR3 sequences; 15% to 20% occur once, and the top ten carry approximately 3%. The sample in question was CD4+ T cells sorted from PBMCs, obtained less than 30 months after vaccination. The receptor source for this set is a man aged 45 to 75 who received an inactivated influenza vaccine.

Only a few counts were recorded for this clonotype. This may come from a read error, since a much larger clone is one base off. This rearrangement joins TRBV28 to TRBJ2-3; 8 bases agree with TRBD1. The CDR3 sequence is 14 residues long. V shed 5 bases and J 3 bases; nucleotides not matched to a gene: 4. CDR1 MDHEN and CDR2 SYDVKM come from the germline V gene. CDR3: CASSTWTGTDTQYF. The CDR3 bases are TGTGCCAGCAGTACCTGGACAGGGACAGATACGCAGTATTTT.

This sequence joins TRBV18 and TRBJ1-2; D is undetermined. V lost 3 bases, J lost 5 bases, and 10 bases lay in between. Germline values: CDR1 KGHSH, CDR2 LQKENI. This CDR3 is 13 amino acids long. The CDR3 is CASSPETSYGYTF. In DNA, the CDR3 is TGTGCCAGCTCACCGGAAACCTCTTATGGCTACACCTTC.

V usage is TRBV7-2 and J usage is TRBJ2-2; TRBD2 agrees at 10 bases. CDR1 and CDR2 from the germline V gene are SGHTA and FQGNSA. This CDR3 has 16 residues. Trimming at V came to 6 bases and at J to 7 bases, leaving 11 bases not matched to a gene. Here the CDR3 reads CASRERAGGRLGELFF. In DNA, the CDR3 is TGTGCCAGCAGAGAAAGAGCGGGGGGGCGGCTCGGGGAGCTGTTTTTT. Full variable domain (outside the CDR3, taken from reference TRBV7-2 and TRBJ2-2): GAGVSQSPSNKVTEKGKDVELRCDPISGHTALYWYRQSLGQGLEFLIYFQGNSAPDKSGLPSDRFSAERTGGSVSTLTIQRTQQEDSAVYLCASRERAGGRLGELFFGEGSRLTVL.

This chain joins TRBV7-2 and TRBJ1-1; D is perhaps TRBD1 (6 bases). V shed 1 base and J shed 10 bases, with 16 bases lying between them. This CDR3 contains 14 residues. Germline loops: CDR1 SGHTA, CDR2 FQGNSA. The DNA of the CDR3 is TGTGCCAGCAGCTTAGATCCAGGGGCTAGGGGAGCTTTCTTT. Protein: CASSLDPGARGAFF.

This clonotype was seen repeatedly, ten times or more. V gene TRBV12-3 or TRBV12-4 combines with J gene TRBJ2-1; D ambiguous. The V end lost 6 bases, the J end lost 7 bases, and 7 bases lay between the germline ends. The CDR3 contains 11 residues. CDR3 residues: CASSKINEQFF. The CDR3 region has the DNA TGTGCCAGCAGCAAGATAAATGAGCAGTTCTTC.

J is TRBJ2-3 and V is TRBV10-3; D is unclear. CDR1 is ENHRY, CDR2 SYGVKD, per germline. V was cut by 4 bases and J by 0 bases, with 8 bases left in between. This CDR3 has 14 residues. The CDR3 DNA reads as TGTGCCATCAGTGTGGGCTTTAGCACAGATACGCAGTATTTT. Encoded protein: CAISVGFSTDTQYF.

The chain has TRBV12-3 or TRBV12-4 and TRBJ1-2, with 7 bases identical to TRBD1. CDR3 length equals 14 residues. V trimming: 6 bases; J trimming: 4 bases; junction bases outside the gene matches: 8. The CDR3 sequence: CASRLGGLFYGYTF. CDR3 DNA sequence: TGTGCCAGCAGACTAGGGGGCCTCTTCTATGGCTACACCTTC.

CDR3 loop: CSVERQEKLFF. CDR3 DNA sequence: TGCAGCGTGGAAAGACAGGAAAAACTGTTTTTT. The chain is built from TRBV29-1 and TRBJ1-4, with TRBD1 as a possible D gene (5 bases). Trimming pared 6 bases from V and 8 bases from J, leaving 10 bases between. The CDR3 spans 11 residues. Germline CDR1 reads SQVTM; CDR2 reads ANQGSEA.

The chain combines TRBV24-1 with TRBJ2-2; D remains ambiguous. The CDR3 sequence is 13 residues long. V shed 5 bases and J shed 3 bases, with 6 bases lying between them. Germline lookup yields CDR1 KGHDR and CDR2 SFDVKD. This CDR3 reads CATSASHTGELFF. DNA of the CDR3: TGTGCCACCAGTGCTTCCCACACCGGGGAGCTGTTTTTT.

The chain employs TRBV5-6 and TRBJ2-2; no clear D. V lost 1 base to trimming and J lost 7 bases, with 5 bases between them. CDR3 length: 12 residues. Germline V gene lookup returns CDR1 SGHDT and CDR2 YYEEEE. DNA of the CDR3: TGTGCCAGCAGCTTGTCGATCGGGGAGCTGTTTTTT. Translated: CASSLSIGELFF. The entire variable domain, with the rest obtained from reference TRBV5-6 and TRBJ2-2, is as follows: DAGVTQSPTHLIKTRGQQVTLRCSPKSGHDTVSWYQQALGQGPQFIFQYYEEEERQRGNFPDRFSGHQFPNYSSELNVNALLLGDSALYLCASSLSIGELFFGEGSRLTVL.

The chain uses TRBV6-2 or TRBV6-3 and TRBJ2-6; 7 bases map to TRBD2. The trim removed 5 bases at V and 3 bases at J, leaving 4 bases unmatched. The length of the CDR3 is 15 residues. CDR1 and CDR2 from the germline V gene are MNHEY and SVGEGT. The CDR3: CASSQRGGGANVLTF. The CDR3 nucleotides read TGTGCCAGCAGTCAGCGGGGAGGTGGGGCCAACGTCCTGACTTTC.

This chain's CDR3 is CASSPRDDRELFF. The CDR3 nucleotides read TGTGCCAGCAGCCCCCGGGACGACCGGGAGCTGTTTTTT. The chain carries TRBV7-9 and TRBJ2-2, with D perhaps being TRBD1 or TRBD2 (5 bases each). V lost 5 bases and J 9 bases, leaving 13 bases between the germline ends. The V gene's germline CDR1 is SEHNR and CDR2 FQNEAQ (reference sequence). The CDR3 spans 13 residues. The full variable domain, in which reference TRBV7-9 and TRBJ2-2 provide the parts outside the CDR3, is DTGVSQNPRHKITKRGQNVTFRCDPISEHNRLYWYRQTLGQGPEFLTYFQNEAQLEKSRLLSDRFSAERPKGSFSTLEIQRTEQGDSAMYLCASSPRDDRELFFGEGSRLTVL.

The J gene is TRBJ2-6, the V gene TRBV3-1; 7 bases agree with TRBD2. The CDR3 has 14 amino acids. Germline lookup yields CDR1 LGHDT and CDR2 YNNKEL (reference sequence). Unmatched junction bases numbered 0, after V lost 6 bases and J lost 1 base. The CDR3 coding sequence is TGTGCCAGCAGAGCGGGGTCTGGGGCCAACGTCCTGACTTTC. Protein sequence: CASRAGSGANVLTF.

The rearrangement uses TRBV14 and TRBJ2-6; unclear D gene. The CDR3 consists of 17 residues. Germline CDR1 and CDR2: SGHDN and FVKESK. V shed 2 bases and J shed 0 bases, with 11 bases lying between them. CDR3 in amino acids: CASSQTLYSSGANVLTF. As DNA, the CDR3 is TGTGCCAGCAGCCAAACATTATACTCCTCTGGGGCCAACGTCCTGACTTTC.

The chain carries TRBV5-1 and TRBJ2-3; the D gene is possibly TRBD2 (6 bases). Per the germline V gene, CDR1 is SGHRS and CDR2 is YFSETQ. The CDR3 spans 16 residues. Between the trimmed V and J ends, which lost 2 bases and 0 bases, there was a span of 13 bases. The CDR3, as DNA: TGCGCCAGCAGCTTCGTAGCGGCGGCTAGCACAGATACGCAGTATTTT. This translates into CASSFVAAASTDTQYF.

This clonotype was picked up a small number of times. The chain employs TRBV10-3 and TRBJ2-7; possibly TRBD2 for D (5 bases). The CDR3 runs 13 residues. Germline V gives CDR1 ENHRY, CDR2 SYGVKD. V shed 8 bases and J shed 1 base, with 12 bases lying between them. This CDR3 is CAIGGRKSYEQYF. The CDR3 bases are TGTGCCATCGGAGGACGGAAGTCCTACGAGCAGTACTTC.

This clonotype has just a few counts. The chain carries TRBV29-1 and TRBJ1-5, with D unclear. This CDR3 is 14 amino acids long. V dropped 4 bases and J dropped 7 bases, with 17 bases sitting between them. Germline V CDR1 and CDR2: SQVTM, ANQGSEA. The CDR3 nucleotides are TGCAGCGTTGGATCTGAGGCAGGACGACAGCCCCAGCATTTT. This sequence encodes CSVGSEAGRQPQHF.

There are many counts of this clonotype. The CDR3 spells CSASSATNEKLFF. The CDR3 coding sequence is TGCAGTGCTAGTAGCGCAACTAATGAAAAACTGTTTTTT. The rearrangement uses TRBV20-1 and TRBJ1-4; unclear D gene. The CDR3 has 13 amino acids. Germline V gene sequence: CDR1 DFQATT, CDR2 SNEGSKA (reference sequence). V was trimmed by 3 bases and J by 0 bases, leaving 5 bases between them.

This chain connects TRBV29-1 to TRBJ2-1; TRBD2 aligns across 10 bases. From germline, CDR1 is SQVTM and CDR2 ANQGSEA. Trimming at V came to 4 bases and at J to 0 bases, leaving 3 bases not matched to a gene. CDR3 size: 15 residues. The CDR3 loop is CSVVGLAASYNEQFF. DNA of the CDR3: TGCAGCGTTGTAGGACTAGCGGCCTCCTACAATGAGCAGTTCTTC.

This CDR3 is CASRMTGVAYEQYF. The CDR3 DNA reads as TGTGCCAGCAGGATGACAGGGGTGGCCTACGAGCAGTACTTC. V and J are TRBV6-1 and TRBJ2-7; 8 bases are shared with TRBD1. This CDR3 has 14 amino acids. The germline V gene has CDR1 MNHNS and CDR2 SASEGT. The trim removed 6 bases at V and 2 bases at J, leaving 6 bases unmatched.